Shown below are 7 T cell receptor beta chains from a single sample sequenced in a study of blood T cell repertoires in COVID-19. TCRdb's copy holds only in-frame clones and misses some; the assay was immunoSEQ multiplex PCR. The table shows roughly 150,000 clones, with 80% to 90% occurring only once. The specimen sequenced was peripheral blood. The receptors come from a woman in her 70s with acute or convalescent COVID-19.

V gene TRBV5-8 combines with J gene TRBJ2-7; D possibly corresponds to TRBD2 (5 bases). The V gene's germline CDR1 is SGHTS and CDR2 YDEGEE. The length of the CDR3 is 18 residues. Trimming pared 2 bases from V and 4 bases from J, leaving 25 bases between. As DNA, the CDR3 is TGTGCCAGCAGCTTCGTCCGTTCCGGGAATTCGGTCTCTTACGAGCAGTACTTC. Residues: CASSFVRSGNSVSYEQYF.

The chain recombines TRBV27 with TRBJ2-1; TRBD2 matches 8 bases. V lost 1 base, J lost 2 bases, and 1 base stayed unmatched. CDR1 MNHEY and CDR2 SMNVEV come from the germline V gene (reference sequence). The CDR3 consists of 15 residues. The CDR3 protein is CASSLFGGAYNEQFF. The CDR3 DNA sequence: TGTGCCAGCAGTTTATTCGGGGGGGCCTACAATGAGCAGTTCTTC.

This clone was detected a few times. J is TRBJ1-6 and V is TRBV6-5, with D tentatively TRBD1 (6 bases). This CDR3 spans 14 amino acids. V was clipped by 8 bases and J by 4 bases, with 12 bases between them. CDR1 is MNHEY, CDR2 SVGAGI, per germline. CDR3 in DNA: TGTGCCAGCGGCCTTGGACAGTATAATTCACCCCTCCACTTT. Its protein product is CASGLGQYNSPLHF.

This clone was seen just once. The V call is TRBV3-1 (or the pseudogene TRBV3-2), the J call TRBJ1-1, with a weak D call TRBD1 (5 bases). V lost 2 bases and J 8 bases, leaving 15 bases between the germline ends. CDR1 LGHDT and CDR2 YNNKEL come from the germline V gene (reference sequence). This CDR3 contains 14 residues. Here the CDR3 reads CASSQISGAGEAFF. DNA for the CDR3: TGTGCCAGCAGCCAAATTTCTGGGGCAGGGGAAGCTTTCTTT.

The chain is built from TRBV4-3 and TRBJ1-1; D remains unclear. The ends were cut back, 4 bases at V and 10 bases at J, with 13 bases in the middle. This CDR3 region has 12 residues. Germline-derived CDR1 and CDR2 are LGHNA and YSLEER. The DNA of the CDR3 is TGCGCCAGCAGCCCACCTCGGGGAGGAGCTTTCTTT. Translation: CASSPPRGGAFF.

CDR3 sequence (DNA): TGTGCCAGCAGCCCAGGACGGACAGTGGGCTACAATGAGCAGTTCTTC. Translating gives CASSPGRTVGYNEQFF. The chain combines TRBV9 with TRBJ2-1, with D possibly being TRBD1 (6 bases). Trimming pared 4 bases from V and 3 bases from J, leaving 17 bases between. Germline V gene sequence: CDR1 SGDLS, CDR2 YYNGEE. The CDR3 sequence is 16 residues long.

This CDR3 is CASRPGGGEQFF. The CDR3 coding sequence is TGTGCCAGCAGGCCTGGGGGGGGTGAGCAGTTCTTC. The V call is TRBV28, the J call TRBJ2-1, with 7 bases aligning to TRBD2. Germline trimming cut 6 bases from V and 9 bases from J; bases unmatched to any gene: 5. CDR1 is MDHEN, CDR2 SYDVKM, per germline. The CDR3 contains 12 residues. Filled out from reference TRBV28 and TRBJ2-1, the complete variable domain reads DVKVTQSSRYLVKRTGEKVFLECVQDMDHENMFWYRQDPGLGLRLIYFSYDVKMKEKGDIPEGYSVSREKKERFSLILESASTNQTSMYLCASRPGGGEQFFGPGTRLTVL.